A single T cell receptor (beta chain) is shown here with its context. This clone was detected only once. This clone's antigen is unknown. No base qualities exist here, and no much larger clone lies one base off it. Taken from cysteine to phenylalanine, the CDR3 has 13 residues. Of all the DNA, just the CDR3 is kept, 39 bases in frame from base 1. CDR1 SQVTM and CDR2 ANQGSEA are derived from the germline V gene. Unmatched junction bases come to 3, with V trimmed by 3 bases and J by 4 bases. These data are taken from a study of glioma-infiltrating T cells after dendritic cell vaccination (dated by TCRdb to about 2016). Regarding the study in general: Of the approximately 15 glioblastoma patients in the cohort, all drawn from Phase I and II dendritic cell vaccination trials, 9 were newly diagnosed and 6 had recurrent disease. Between the early 2000s and the early 2010s, patients were given autologous tumor lysate-pulsed dendritic cell vaccination. The vaccine consisted of monocyte-derived dendritic cells cultured seven days with IL-4 and GM-CSF, then pulsed overnight with autologous tumor lysate. Patients received three intradermal dendritic cell vaccine injections at biweekly intervals in the arm below the axilla. Deep sequencing of TCR beta CDR3 regions was used to quantify tumor-infiltrating lymphocyte content and compare tumor and blood repertoires in dendritic cell-vaccinated glioblastoma patients. TCR sequencing metrics, including TIL content and tumor-blood repertoire overlap, were correlated with survival after dendritic cell vaccination. What the work shows at the level of the full study, not this receptor alone: The TCR overlap response model with three groups was called speculative and said to need prospective validation. No direct relationship between TCR clonality and survival was found, suggesting that a diverse polyclonal response may matter. The cohort was small and heterogeneous, only a few patients had full blood and tumor sets, and even fewer had initial-recurrent tumor pairs. After dendritic cell vaccination, a higher estimated pretreatment TIL content predicted longer time to progression and longer overall survival.

The immunoSEQ assay amplified TCRB CDR3 regions from roughly 2 micrograms of genomic DNA, or from all available DNA when less than that amount was available. Multiplex PCR used 60 forward primers for TCR V beta segments and 13 reverse primers for J beta segments. Synthetic control templates were spiked into each sample at limiting dilution to estimate reads per starting template. The Illumina HiSeq System generated 87 bp sequencing reads. The study's processing was this. PCR and sequencing errors were removed by merging closely related sequences with a nearest neighbor algorithm. TCR overlap was defined as the percentage of unique tumor TCR beta sequences that were also found in the peripheral blood of the same patient. TCRdb carries this immuneACCESS record with in-frame sequences only. Its versions omit some clonotypes, under half of them owing to an unresolved V gene in the studies checked, with the rest unexplained. D and trimming were read from the DNA, whereas the V and J calls and clone size are those reported in that table. Counted in this sample were 90,000 to 140,000 clones; 90% of them appeared once. Roughly 2.5% of the sample is held by the ten biggest clonotypes.

This specimen's time point label, interpreted: after dendritic cell vaccination, including at tumor progression/relapse. Patients were selected on the basis of adequate residual fresh-frozen tumor tissue and more than two years of available survival data. An isocitrate dehydrogenase mutation was not carried by any of the glioblastoma patients, although molecular status was otherwise variable. PBMC were collected before vaccination, two weeks after the third vaccination, and at tumor progression if tumor progression occurred. The Qiagen DNeasy Blood extraction Kit was used for extraction of genomic DNA.

Sequences were derived from blood, sampled after dendritic cell vaccination. The TCR was taken from a human donor with glioblastoma. Rearrangement joined TRBV29-1 to TRBJ1-2, and TRBD1 aligns with 9 junction nucleotides. The CDR3 region has the sequence CSVDRQGGYGYTF. Here is the DNA: TGCAGCGTTGACCGACAGGGGGGCTATGGCTACACCTTC.